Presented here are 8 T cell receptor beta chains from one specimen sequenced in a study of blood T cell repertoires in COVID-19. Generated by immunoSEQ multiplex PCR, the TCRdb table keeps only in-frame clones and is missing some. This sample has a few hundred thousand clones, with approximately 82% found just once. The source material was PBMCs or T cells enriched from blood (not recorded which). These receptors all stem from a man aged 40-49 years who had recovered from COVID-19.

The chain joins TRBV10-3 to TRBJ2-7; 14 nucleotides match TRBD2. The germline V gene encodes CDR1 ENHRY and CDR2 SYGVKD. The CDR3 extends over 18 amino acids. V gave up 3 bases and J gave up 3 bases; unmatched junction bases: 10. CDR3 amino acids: CAISESLGLAGARYEQYF. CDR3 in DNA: TGTGCCATCAGTGAAAGTCTGGGACTAGCGGGAGCTCGCTACGAGCAGTACTTC.

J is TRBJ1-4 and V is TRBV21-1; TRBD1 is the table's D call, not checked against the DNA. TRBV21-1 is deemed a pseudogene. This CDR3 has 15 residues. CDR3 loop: CASSLWTGINEKLFF. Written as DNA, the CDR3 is TGTGCCAGCAGCCTCTGGACAGGGATTAATGAAAAACTGTTTTTT.

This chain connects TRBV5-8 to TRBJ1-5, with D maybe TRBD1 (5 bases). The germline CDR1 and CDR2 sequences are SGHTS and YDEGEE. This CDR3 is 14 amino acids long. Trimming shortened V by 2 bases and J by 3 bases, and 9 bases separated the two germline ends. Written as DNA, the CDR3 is TGTGCCAGCAGCTTCCGACAGACCAATCAGCCCCAGCATTTT. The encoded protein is CASSFRQTNQPQHF.

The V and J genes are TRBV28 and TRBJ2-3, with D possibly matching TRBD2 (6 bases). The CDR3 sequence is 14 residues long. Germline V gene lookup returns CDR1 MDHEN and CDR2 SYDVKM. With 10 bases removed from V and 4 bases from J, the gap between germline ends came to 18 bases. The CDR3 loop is CAITGAAGSDTQYF. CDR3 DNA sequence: TGTGCCATCACCGGGGCCGCGGGATCAGATACGCAGTATTTT.

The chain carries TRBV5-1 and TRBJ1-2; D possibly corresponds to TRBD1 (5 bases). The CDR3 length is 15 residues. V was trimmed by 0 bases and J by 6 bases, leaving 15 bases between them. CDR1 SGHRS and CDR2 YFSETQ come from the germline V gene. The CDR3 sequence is CASSLAPREGDGYTF. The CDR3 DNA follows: TGCGCCAGCAGCTTGGCCCCCAGGGAGGGAGATGGCTACACCTTC.

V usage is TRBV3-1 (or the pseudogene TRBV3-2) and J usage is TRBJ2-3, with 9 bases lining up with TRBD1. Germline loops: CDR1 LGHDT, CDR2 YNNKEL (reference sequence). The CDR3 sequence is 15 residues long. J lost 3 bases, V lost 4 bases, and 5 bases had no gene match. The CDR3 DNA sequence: TGTGCCAGCAGCCGAACAGGGGGCCGGACAGATACGCAGTATTTT. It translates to CASSRTGGRTDTQYF.

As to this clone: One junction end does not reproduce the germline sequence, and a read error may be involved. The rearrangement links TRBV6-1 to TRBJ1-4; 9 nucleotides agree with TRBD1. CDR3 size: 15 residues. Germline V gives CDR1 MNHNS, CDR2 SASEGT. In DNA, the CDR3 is TGTGCCAGCAGTAAAGCCGGGACAGGGTATGAAAAACTGTTTTTT. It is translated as CASSKAGTGYEKLFF.

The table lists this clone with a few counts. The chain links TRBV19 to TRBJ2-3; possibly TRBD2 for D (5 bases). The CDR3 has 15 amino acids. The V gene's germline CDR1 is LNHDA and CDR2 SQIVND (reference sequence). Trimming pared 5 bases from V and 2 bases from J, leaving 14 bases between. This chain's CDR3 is CASSLSVGNTDTQYF. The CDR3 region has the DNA TGTGCCAGTAGTCTCTCCGTCGGGAACACAGATACGCAGTATTTT.